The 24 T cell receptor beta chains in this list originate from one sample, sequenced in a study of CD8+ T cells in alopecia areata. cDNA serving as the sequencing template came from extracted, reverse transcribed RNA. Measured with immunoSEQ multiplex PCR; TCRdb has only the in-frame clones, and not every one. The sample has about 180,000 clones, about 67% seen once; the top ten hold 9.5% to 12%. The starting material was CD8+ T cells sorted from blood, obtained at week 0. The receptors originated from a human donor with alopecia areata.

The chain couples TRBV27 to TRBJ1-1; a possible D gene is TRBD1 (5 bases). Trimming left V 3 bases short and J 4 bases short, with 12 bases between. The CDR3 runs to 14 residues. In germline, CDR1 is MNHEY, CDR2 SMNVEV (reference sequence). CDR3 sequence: CASSLGPGRTEAFF. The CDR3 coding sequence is TGTGCCAGCAGTTTGGGACCCGGGCGCACTGAAGCTTTCTTT.

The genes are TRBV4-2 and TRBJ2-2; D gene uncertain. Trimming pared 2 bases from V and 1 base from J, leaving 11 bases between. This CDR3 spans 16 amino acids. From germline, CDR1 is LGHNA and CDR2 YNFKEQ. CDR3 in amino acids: CASSQSADWNTGELFF. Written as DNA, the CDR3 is TGTGCCAGCAGCCAATCGGCCGACTGGAACACCGGGGAGCTGTTTTTT.

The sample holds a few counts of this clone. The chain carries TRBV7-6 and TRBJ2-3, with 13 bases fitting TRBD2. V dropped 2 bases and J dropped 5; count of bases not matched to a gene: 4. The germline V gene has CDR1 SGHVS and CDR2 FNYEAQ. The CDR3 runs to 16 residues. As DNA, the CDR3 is TGTGCCAGCAGCTTAACTAGCGGGGGGGCCAGAGATACGCAGTATTTT. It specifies CASSLTSGGARDTQYF.

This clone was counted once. The CDR3 nucleotides read TGCAGCGTGGGGGCGGGGGGTGGAGATACGCAGTATTTT. This translates into CSVGAGGGDTQYF. The J gene is TRBJ2-3, the V gene TRBV29-1, with TRBD2 matching 8 bases. The ends lost 6 bases at V and 5 bases at J; junction bases unmatched: 7. Germline V gives CDR1 SQVTM, CDR2 ANQGSEA. The CDR3 has 13 amino acids.

The CDR3 bases are TGTGCCAGCAGCTTACGTCAGGCCCGCGAGCAGTACTTC. Translating gives CASSLRQAREQYF. V usage is TRBV7-9 and J usage is TRBJ2-7; D gene unclear. CDR1 SEHNR and CDR2 FQNEAQ come from the germline V gene (reference sequence). The CDR3 spans 13 residues. Trimming left V 2 bases short and J 6 bases short, with 11 bases between.

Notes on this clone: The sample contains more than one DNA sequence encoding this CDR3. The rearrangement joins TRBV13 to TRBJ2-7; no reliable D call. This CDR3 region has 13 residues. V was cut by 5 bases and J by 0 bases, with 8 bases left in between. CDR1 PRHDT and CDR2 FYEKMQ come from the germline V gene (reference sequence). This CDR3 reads CASSPSSSYEQYF. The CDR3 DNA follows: TGTGCCAGCAGCCCATCAAGCTCCTACGAGCAGTACTTC.

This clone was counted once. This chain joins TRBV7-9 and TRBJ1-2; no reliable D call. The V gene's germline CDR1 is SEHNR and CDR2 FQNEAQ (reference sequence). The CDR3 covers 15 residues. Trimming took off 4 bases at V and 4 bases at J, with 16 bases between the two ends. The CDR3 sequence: CASSSPLTATYGYTF. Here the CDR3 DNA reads TGTGCCAGCAGCTCGCCCCTAACTGCCACCTATGGCTACACCTTC.

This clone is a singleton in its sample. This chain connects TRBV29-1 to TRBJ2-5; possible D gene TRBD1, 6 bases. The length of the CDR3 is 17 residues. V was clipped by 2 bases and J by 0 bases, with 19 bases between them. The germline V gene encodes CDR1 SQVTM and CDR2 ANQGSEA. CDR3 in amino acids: CSVEMPQQGRYQETQYF. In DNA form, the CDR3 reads TGCAGCGTTGAAATGCCCCAACAGGGCCGGTACCAAGAGACCCAGTACTTC.

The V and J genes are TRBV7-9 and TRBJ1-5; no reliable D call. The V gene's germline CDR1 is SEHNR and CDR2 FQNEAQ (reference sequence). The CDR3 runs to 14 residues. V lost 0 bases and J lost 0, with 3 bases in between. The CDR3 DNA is TGTGCCAGCAGCTTAGCTGTTAGCAATCAGCCCCAGCATTTT. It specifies CASSLAVSNQPQHF. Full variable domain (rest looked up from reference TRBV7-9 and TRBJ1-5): DTGVSQNPRHKITKRGQNVTFRCDPISEHNRLYWYRQTLGQGPEFLTYFQNEAQLEKSRLLSDRFSAERPKGSFSTLEIQRTEQGDSAMYLCASSLAVSNQPQHFGDGTRLSIL.

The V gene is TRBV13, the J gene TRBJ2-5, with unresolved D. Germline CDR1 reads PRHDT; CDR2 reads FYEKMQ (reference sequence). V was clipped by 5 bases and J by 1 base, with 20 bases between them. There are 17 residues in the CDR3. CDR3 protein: CASSPFGAGPFQETQYF. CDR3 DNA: TGTGCCAGCAGCCCCTTCGGCGCAGGACCTTTCCAAGAGACCCAGTACTTC.

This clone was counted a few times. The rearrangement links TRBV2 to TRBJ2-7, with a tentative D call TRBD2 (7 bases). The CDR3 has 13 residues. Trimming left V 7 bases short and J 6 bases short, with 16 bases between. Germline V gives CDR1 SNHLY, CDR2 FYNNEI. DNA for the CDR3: TGTGCCAGCACCCTAAGGGGGGGCGGCGAGCAGTACTTC. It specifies CASTLRGGGEQYF.

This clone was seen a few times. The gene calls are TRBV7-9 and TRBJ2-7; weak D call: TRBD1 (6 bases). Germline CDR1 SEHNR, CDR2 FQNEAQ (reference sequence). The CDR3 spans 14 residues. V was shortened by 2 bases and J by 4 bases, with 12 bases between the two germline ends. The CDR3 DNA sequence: TGTGCCAGCAGCTTATCCTTTCAGGGGTACGAGCAGTACTTC. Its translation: CASSLSFQGYEQYF.

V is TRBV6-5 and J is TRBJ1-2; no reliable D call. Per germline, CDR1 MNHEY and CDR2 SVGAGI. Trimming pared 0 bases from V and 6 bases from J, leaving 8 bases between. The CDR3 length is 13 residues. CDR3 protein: CASSYSSRDGYTF. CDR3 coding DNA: TGTGCCAGCAGTTACTCTTCTCGGGATGGCTACACCTTC.

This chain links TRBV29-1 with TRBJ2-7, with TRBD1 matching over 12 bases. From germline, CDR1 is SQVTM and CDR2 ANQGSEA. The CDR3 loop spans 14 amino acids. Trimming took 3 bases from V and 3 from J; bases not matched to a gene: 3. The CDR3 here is CSVEGTGGLYEQYF. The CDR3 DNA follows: TGCAGCGTTGAGGGGACAGGGGGCCTCTACGAGCAGTACTTC.

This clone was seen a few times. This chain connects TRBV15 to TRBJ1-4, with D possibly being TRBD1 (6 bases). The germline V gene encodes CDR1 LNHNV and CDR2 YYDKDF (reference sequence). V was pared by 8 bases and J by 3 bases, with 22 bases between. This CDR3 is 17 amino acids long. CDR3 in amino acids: CATGGEFGGMANEKLFF. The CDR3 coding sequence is TGTGCCACCGGAGGGGAATTTGGGGGCATGGCTAATGAAAAACTGTTTTTT.

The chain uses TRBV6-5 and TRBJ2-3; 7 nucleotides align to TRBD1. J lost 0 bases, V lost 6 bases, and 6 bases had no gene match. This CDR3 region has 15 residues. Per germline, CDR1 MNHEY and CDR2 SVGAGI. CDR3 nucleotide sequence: TGTGCCAGCAGCCCAGGGGACAGCAGCACAGATACGCAGTATTTT. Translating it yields CASSPGDSSTDTQYF.

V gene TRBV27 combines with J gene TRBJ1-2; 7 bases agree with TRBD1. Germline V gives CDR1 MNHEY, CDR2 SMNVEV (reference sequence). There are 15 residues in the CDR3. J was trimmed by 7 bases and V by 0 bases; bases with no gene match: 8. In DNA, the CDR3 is TGTGCCAGCAGTTTATCAGGGGGCGTAATCAGTGGCTACACCTTC. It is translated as CASSLSGGVISGYTF.

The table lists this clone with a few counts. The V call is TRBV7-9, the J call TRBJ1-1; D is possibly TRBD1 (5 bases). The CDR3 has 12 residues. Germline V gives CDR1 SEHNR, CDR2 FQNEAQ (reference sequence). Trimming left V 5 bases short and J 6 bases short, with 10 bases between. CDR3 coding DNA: TGTGCCAGCAGCACCGACAGATCTGAAGCTTTCTTT. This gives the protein CASSTDRSEAFF.

In nucleotides, the CDR3 is TGTGCCTGGAGTTCCTGGGACACCAACACTGAAGCTTTCTTT. Its translation: CAWSSWDTNTEAFF. The chain recombines TRBV30 with TRBJ1-1; weak D call: TRBD1 (6 bases). Trimming pared 2 bases from V and 2 bases from J, leaving 12 bases between. The CDR3 contains 14 residues. Germline V CDR1 and CDR2: GTSNPN, SVGIG (reference sequence).

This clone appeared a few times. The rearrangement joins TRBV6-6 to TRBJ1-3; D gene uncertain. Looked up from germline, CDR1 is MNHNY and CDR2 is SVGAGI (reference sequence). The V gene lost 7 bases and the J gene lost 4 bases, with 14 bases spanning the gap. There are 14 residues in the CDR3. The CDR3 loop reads CASTKTLTGNTIYF. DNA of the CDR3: TGTGCCAGCACCAAGACATTGACAGGAAACACCATATATTTT.

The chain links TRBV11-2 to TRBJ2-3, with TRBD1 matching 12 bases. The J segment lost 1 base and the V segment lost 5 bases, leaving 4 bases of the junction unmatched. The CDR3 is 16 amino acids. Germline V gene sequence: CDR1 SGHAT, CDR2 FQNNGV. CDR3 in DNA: TGTGCCAGCAGCCCTCGGGACAGGGGGCGCACAGATACGCAGTATTTT. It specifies CASSPRDRGRTDTQYF.

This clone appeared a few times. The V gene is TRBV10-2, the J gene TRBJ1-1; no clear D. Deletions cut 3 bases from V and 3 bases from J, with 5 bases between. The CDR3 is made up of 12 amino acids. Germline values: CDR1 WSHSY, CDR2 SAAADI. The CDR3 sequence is CASSDTYTEAFF. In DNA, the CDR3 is TGCGCCAGCAGTGATACTTACACTGAAGCTTTCTTT.

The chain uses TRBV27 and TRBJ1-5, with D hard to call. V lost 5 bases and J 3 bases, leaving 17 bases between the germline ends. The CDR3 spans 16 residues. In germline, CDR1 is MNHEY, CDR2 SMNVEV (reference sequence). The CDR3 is CASSPTPPGYNQPQHF. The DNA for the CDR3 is TGTGCCAGCAGTCCGACCCCGCCTGGATACAATCAGCCCCAGCATTTT.

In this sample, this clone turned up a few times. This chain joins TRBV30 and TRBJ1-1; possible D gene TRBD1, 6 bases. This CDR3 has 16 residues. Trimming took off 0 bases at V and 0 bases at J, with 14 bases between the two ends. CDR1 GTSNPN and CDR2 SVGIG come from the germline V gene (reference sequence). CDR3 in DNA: TGTGCCTGGAGTGTTCTACAGGGAAGATTGAACACTGAAGCTTTCTTT. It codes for CAWSVLQGRLNTEAFF.